These 20 T cell receptor beta chains came from one sample sequenced in a study of shared clonotypes between healthy human individuals. Libraries were prepared by immunoSEQ multiplex PCR; TCRdb keeps only in-frame clonotypes and omits some of them. The table records 2 million or so clones, 95% of them present only once. The sequenced material came from naive CD4+ T cells sorted from blood. The subset here: CD45RA+ positively selected. The receptors stem from a man aged 18-30 years in good health.

The chain couples TRBV7-2 to TRBJ2-3; D might be TRBD2 (6 bases). The CDR3 consists of 16 residues. V gave up 2 bases and J gave up 2 bases, with 14 bases separating them. Germline V gene data show CDR1 as SGHTA and CDR2 as FQGNSA. CDR3 nucleotides: TGTGCCAGCAGCTTAAGGGGTAGCGGCCTCACAGATACGCAGTATTTT. This sequence encodes CASSLRGSGLTDTQYF.

The sample holds a few counts of this clone. Written as DNA, the CDR3 is TGTGCCAGCAGCTTGAGGTGGCAGAACACTGAAGCTTTCTTT. Its protein is CASSLRWQNTEAFF. This rearrangement joins TRBV5-5 to TRBJ1-1; D unresolved. CDR1 is SGHKS, CDR2 YYEKEE, per germline (reference sequence). CDR3 length: 14 amino acids. The ends were cut back, 1 base at V and 1 base at J, with 8 bases in the middle.

This clone was picked up a small number of times. Other DNA sequences in the sample encode the same CDR3. V and J are TRBV2 and TRBJ2-5; 7 bases are a match to TRBD1. The CDR3 is made up of 13 amino acids. The junction had 1 base not matched to a gene; V was cut back by 4 bases and J by 2 bases. Germline assignment: CDR1 SNHLY and CDR2 FYNNEI. In nucleotides, the CDR3 is TGTGCCAGCAGTGGACAGGGTCAAGAGACCCAGTACTTC. Its translation is CASSGQGQETQYF.

The rearrangement joins TRBV6-6 to TRBJ2-7; unclear D gene. CDR1 and CDR2 (germline): MNHNY, SVGAGI (reference sequence). This CDR3 has 14 amino acids. The V gene lost 6 bases and the J gene lost 2 bases, with 14 bases spanning the gap. The CDR3 sequence: CASRPLGQAYEQYF. The DNA for the CDR3 is TGTGCCAGCAGACCGCTCGGGCAGGCCTACGAGCAGTACTTC.

The chain joins TRBV29-1 to TRBJ2-7; D may match TRBD1 or TRBD2 (6 bases each). The germline V gene encodes CDR1 SQVTM and CDR2 ANQGSEA. The V end was cut by 3 bases, the J end by 0 bases, with 12 bases between. The CDR3 sequence is 14 residues long. The CDR3 sequence is CSVEWGAGSYEQYF. The CDR3, as DNA: TGCAGCGTTGAGTGGGGGGCCGGCTCCTACGAGCAGTACTTC.

This clone was detected once. The chain is built from TRBV7-9 and TRBJ2-2; no firm D call. V lost 2 bases and J 0 bases, leaving 10 bases between the germline ends. The CDR3 is 16 residues long. CDR1 is SEHNR, CDR2 FQNEAQ, per germline (reference sequence). The chain's CDR3 is CASSLIKTANTGELFF. The DNA for the CDR3 is TGTGCCAGCAGCTTAATTAAGACCGCGAACACCGGGGAGCTGTTTTTT.

The V call is TRBV27, the J call TRBJ2-2; D ambiguous. CDR1 and CDR2 from the germline V gene are MNHEY and SMNVEV (reference sequence). The V end was cut by 4 bases, the J end by 4 bases, with 10 bases between. This CDR3 region has 14 residues. CDR3 region: CASSSSPGTGELFF. CDR3 coding DNA: TGTGCCAGCAGTTCGTCCCCGGGCACCGGGGAGCTGTTTTTT.

The CDR3 DNA sequence: TGTGCCAGCAGTAGGGGACAGGTGGGGAACTATGGCTACACCTTC. Amino acid sequence: CASSRGQVGNYGYTF. The V gene is TRBV6-5, the J gene TRBJ1-2; 8 nucleotides match TRBD1. Per the germline V gene, CDR1 is MNHEY and CDR2 is SVGAGI. This CDR3 has 15 amino acids. V was pared by 5 bases and J by 2 bases, with 7 bases of the junction left unmatched.

CDR3 sequence (DNA): TGCGCCAGCAGCGATCAGAGTATCCAAGAGACCCAGTACTTC. Protein: CASSDQSIQETQYF. The rearrangement uses TRBV5-1 and TRBJ2-5, with D hard to call. CDR3 length equals 14 residues. V was shortened by 4 bases and J by 1 base, with 11 bases between the two germline ends. CDR1 SGHRS and CDR2 YFSETQ come from the germline V gene.

The chain is built from TRBV5-1 and TRBJ2-2; tentatively, D is TRBD1 or TRBD2 (5 bases each). The CDR3 is made up of 14 amino acids. Germline CDR1 SGHRS, CDR2 YFSETQ. V was pared by 0 bases and J by 7 bases, with 10 bases between. The CDR3, as DNA: TGCGCCAGCAGCTTGGATGGGACGATCGGGGAGCTGTTTTTT. Its protein product is CASSLDGTIGELFF.

Details on this clone: The same CDR3 also results from other DNA sequences found in this sample. This chain uses TRBV2 with TRBJ1-2; 9 bases are a match to TRBD1. CDR3 length: 11 residues. Germline V gene lookup returns CDR1 SNHLY and CDR2 FYNNEI. Unmatched junction bases numbered 0, after V lost 8 bases and J lost 5 bases. For the CDR3, the DNA is TGTGCCAGCGGGACAGGGTATGGCTACACCTTC. It translates to CASGTGYGYTF.

This chain uses TRBV2 with TRBJ2-1; TRBD2 aligns across 7 bases. The germline V gene has CDR1 SNHLY and CDR2 FYNNEI. V shed 7 bases, J shed 2 bases, and the junction held 8 bases outside the gene matches. This CDR3 comprises 15 residues. CDR3 coding DNA: TGTGCCAGCACATTAGAGCGGGGCCCCTACAATGAGCAGTTCTTC. It encodes CASTLERGPYNEQFF.

On this clone: One end of the junction varies from germline; a read error may be responsible. J is TRBJ2-7 and V is TRBV7-7; 7 bases are a match to TRBD1. Germline CDR1 SSHAT, CDR2 FNYEAQ (reference sequence). There are 14 residues in the CDR3. CDR3 sequence reads: CASSLPQGPYEQYF. The CDR3 DNA follows: TGTGCTAGCAGCTTACCACAGGGGCCCTACGAGCAGTACTTC.

CDR3 in DNA: TGTGCCAGCTCACAAACTAGCGGGCTTTACAATGAGCAGTTCTTC. This encodes CASSQTSGLYNEQFF. The chain links TRBV18 to TRBJ2-1, with 9 bases fitting TRBD2. The CDR3 is 15 residues long. Germline loops: CDR1 KGHSH, CDR2 LQKENI. The J segment lost 4 bases and the V segment lost 4 bases, leaving 5 bases of the junction unmatched.

A note on this clone: Within the sample, other DNA sequences also encode this same CDR3. The chain combines TRBV11-2 with TRBJ2-7; 9 bases map to TRBD2. The V segment lost 3 bases and the J segment 2 bases; nucleotides outside the gene matches: 5. CDR3 length: 15 amino acids. The V gene's germline CDR1 is SGHAT and CDR2 FQNNGV. The DNA of the CDR3 is TGTGCCAGCAGCTTGCGGTTAGCGGGGGCCTACGAGCAGTACTTC. Its protein product is CASSLRLAGAYEQYF.

This sequence joins TRBV4-2 and TRBJ1-4; TRBD1 is a possible D gene (6 bases). V was trimmed by 5 bases and J by 0 bases, leaving 16 bases between them. The CDR3 contains 17 residues. Germline CDR1 LGHNA, CDR2 YNFKEQ. In DNA form, the CDR3 reads TGTGCCAGCAGCTCAATCGGGGGGCCGGCAACTAATGAAAAACTGTTTTTT. Translation gives CASSSIGGPATNEKLFF.

This chain connects TRBV4-3 to TRBJ2-7, with no clear D. Germline V lookup: CDR1 LGHNA, CDR2 YSLEER. The CDR3 extends over 14 amino acids. V lost 0 bases and J lost 9, with 15 bases in between. This CDR3 reads CASSQERSAHRQYF. CDR3 DNA sequence: TGCGCCAGCAGCCAAGAGCGAAGCGCGCATCGGCAGTACTTC.

The genes are TRBV5-1 and TRBJ2-1; 8 nucleotides align to TRBD2. The J segment lost 4 bases and the V segment lost 2 bases, leaving 11 bases of the junction unmatched. CDR1 is SGHRS, CDR2 YFSETQ, per germline. This CDR3 spans 17 amino acids. CDR3 in amino acids: CASSFQPGLGTYNEQFF. Here the CDR3 DNA reads TGCGCCAGCAGCTTTCAGCCGGGACTAGGGACGTACAATGAGCAGTTCTTC.

Points on this clone: This CDR3 is also generated by other DNA sequences in the sample. The V and J genes are TRBV2 and TRBJ2-2; TRBD1 might be the D (6 bases). Between the trimmed V and J ends, which lost 7 bases and 3 bases, there was a span of 6 bases. Germline CDR1 reads SNHLY; CDR2 reads FYNNEI. CDR3 size: 12 residues. Here the CDR3 reads CASTGDTGELFF. The CDR3 coding sequence is TGTGCCAGCACAGGGGACACCGGGGAGCTGTTTTTT.

This chain joins TRBV6-1 and TRBJ1-1; the D gene is possibly TRBD1 (5 bases). Germline lookup yields CDR1 MNHNS and CDR2 SASEGT. V was shortened by 2 bases and J by 7 bases, with 11 bases between the two germline ends. The CDR3 totals 13 residues. CDR3 DNA sequence: TGTGCCAGCAGTGAATTTCGGGGGGGTGAAGCTTTCTTT. Translated, it gives CASSEFRGGEAFF.